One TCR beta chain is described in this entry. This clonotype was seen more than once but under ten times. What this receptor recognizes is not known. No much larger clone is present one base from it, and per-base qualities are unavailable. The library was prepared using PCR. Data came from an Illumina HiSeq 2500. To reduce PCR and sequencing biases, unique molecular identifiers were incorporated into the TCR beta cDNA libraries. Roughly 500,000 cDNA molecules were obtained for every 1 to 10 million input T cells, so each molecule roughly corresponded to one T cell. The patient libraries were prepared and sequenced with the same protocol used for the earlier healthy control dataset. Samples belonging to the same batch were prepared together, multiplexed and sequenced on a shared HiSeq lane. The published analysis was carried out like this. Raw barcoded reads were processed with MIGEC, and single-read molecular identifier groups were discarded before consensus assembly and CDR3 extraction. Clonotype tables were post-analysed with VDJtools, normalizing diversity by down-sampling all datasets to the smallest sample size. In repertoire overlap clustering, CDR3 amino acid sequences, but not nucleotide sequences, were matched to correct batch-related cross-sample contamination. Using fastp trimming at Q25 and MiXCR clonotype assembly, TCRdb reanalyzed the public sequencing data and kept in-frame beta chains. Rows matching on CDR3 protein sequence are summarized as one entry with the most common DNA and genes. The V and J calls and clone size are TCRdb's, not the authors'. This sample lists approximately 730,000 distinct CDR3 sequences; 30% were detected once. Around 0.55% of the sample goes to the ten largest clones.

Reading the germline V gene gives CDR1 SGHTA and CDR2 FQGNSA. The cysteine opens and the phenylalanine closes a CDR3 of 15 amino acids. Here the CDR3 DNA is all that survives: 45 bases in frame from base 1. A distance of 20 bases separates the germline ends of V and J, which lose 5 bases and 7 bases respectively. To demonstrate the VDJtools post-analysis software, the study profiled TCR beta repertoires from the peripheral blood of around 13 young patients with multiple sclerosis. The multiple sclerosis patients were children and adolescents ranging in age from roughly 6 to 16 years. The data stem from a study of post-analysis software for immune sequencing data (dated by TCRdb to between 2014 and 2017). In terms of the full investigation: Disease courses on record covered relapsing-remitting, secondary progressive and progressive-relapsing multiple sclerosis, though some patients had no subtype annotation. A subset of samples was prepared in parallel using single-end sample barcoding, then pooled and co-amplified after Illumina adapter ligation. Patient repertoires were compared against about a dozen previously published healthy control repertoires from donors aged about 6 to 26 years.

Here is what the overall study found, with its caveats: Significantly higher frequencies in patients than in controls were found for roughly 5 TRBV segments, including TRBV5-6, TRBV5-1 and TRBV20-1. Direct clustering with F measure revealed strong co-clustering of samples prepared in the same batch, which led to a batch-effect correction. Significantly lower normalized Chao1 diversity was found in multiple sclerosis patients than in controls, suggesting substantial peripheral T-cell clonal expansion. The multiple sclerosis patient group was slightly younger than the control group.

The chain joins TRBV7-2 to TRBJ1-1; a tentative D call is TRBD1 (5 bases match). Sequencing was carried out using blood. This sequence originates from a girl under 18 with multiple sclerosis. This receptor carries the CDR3 CASSPTRVGRVEAFF. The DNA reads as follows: TGTGCCAGCAGCCCCACCAGGGTTGGAAGGGTTGAAGCTTTCTTT.